These 6 T cell receptor beta chains originate from one sample sequenced in a study of Ad26.COV2.S vaccination and SARS-CoV-2 variants. Specified treatment: roughly 18 received Ad26.COV2.S at low or high dose, single or two shots; 5 received placebo; per-sample allocation not given. Sampling happened 63 days after the first vaccine or placebo injection. This table comes from immunoSEQ multiplex PCR, and its TCRdb copy is limited to in-frame clones, with some not included. This sample yields around 420,000 clones, of which 85% to 90% are seen a single time; approximately 4% belongs to the top ten. This sample comprised peripheral blood, obtained in a trial of Ad26.COV2.S vaccine versus placebo. Receptors were obtained from a person between 18 and 60 years old who received the Ad26.COV2.S COVID-19 vaccine or a placebo.

This clone was picked up a small number of times. The chain recombines TRBV7-2 with TRBJ2-1; D possibly corresponds to TRBD2 (7 bases). Germline V gene lookup returns CDR1 SGHTA and CDR2 FQGNSA. V lost 1 base and J 7 bases, leaving 14 bases between the germline ends. The CDR3 extends over 15 amino acids. Written as DNA, the CDR3 is TGTGCCAGCAGCTTAGGGGCGGGGGCGGTTAATGAGCAGTTCTTC. It is translated as CASSLGAGAVNEQFF.

The V and J genes are TRBV6-4 and TRBJ2-1; 9 bases fit TRBD2. Germline CDR1 and CDR2: MRHNA and SNTAGT. Losses at the gene ends were 0 bases for V and 7 bases for J; bases not matched to a gene: 4. The CDR3 has 15 amino acids. CDR3: CASSDSAAGGNEQFF. CDR3 sequence (DNA): TGTGCCAGCAGTGACTCGGCGGCGGGGGGGAATGAGCAGTTCTTC.

About this clone itself: The DNA is left out, because the CDR3 cannot be placed on it with certainty; the CDR3 is given as TCRdb lists it. This rearrangement joins TRBV16 to TRBJ1-4. CDR1 and CDR2 (germline): KGHSY, FQNENV. The CDR3 has 13 residues if both end residues are counted. CDR3 protein: CASSSSTNEKLFF.

This clone appeared a single time. The chain carries TRBV18 and TRBJ1-6; D gene ambiguous. Germline CDR1 is KGHSH and CDR2 is LQKENI. V dropped 1 base and J dropped 0 bases, with 7 bases sitting between them. The CDR3 extends over 16 amino acids. CDR3 amino acids: CASSPLSSSYNSPLHF. The CDR3 nucleotides are TGTGCCAGCTCACCACTGTCCAGCTCCTATAATTCACCCCTCCACTTT.

CDR3: CASSLHGGETQYF. CDR3 DNA sequence: TGTGCCAGCAGCCTTCATGGGGGAGAGACCCAGTACTTC. The rearrangement uses TRBV3-1 (or the pseudogene TRBV3-2) and TRBJ2-5; D may be TRBD1 or TRBD2 (5 bases each). Germline CDR1 is LGHDT and CDR2 is YNNKEL (reference sequence). V lost 4 bases, J lost 4 bases, and 10 bases lay in between. The length of the CDR3 is 13 residues.

This sequence joins TRBV11-2 and TRBJ2-3, with 11 positions matching TRBD2. The CDR3 is made up of 17 amino acids. Germline V lookup: CDR1 SGHAT, CDR2 FQNNGV. J gave up 1 base and V 3 bases, and 6 bases lay outside the gene matches. In DNA, the CDR3 is TGTGCCAGCAGCTTCTTAGCGGGGGGGCTTGGCACAGATACGCAGTATTTT. Translating it yields CASSFLAGGLGTDTQYF.